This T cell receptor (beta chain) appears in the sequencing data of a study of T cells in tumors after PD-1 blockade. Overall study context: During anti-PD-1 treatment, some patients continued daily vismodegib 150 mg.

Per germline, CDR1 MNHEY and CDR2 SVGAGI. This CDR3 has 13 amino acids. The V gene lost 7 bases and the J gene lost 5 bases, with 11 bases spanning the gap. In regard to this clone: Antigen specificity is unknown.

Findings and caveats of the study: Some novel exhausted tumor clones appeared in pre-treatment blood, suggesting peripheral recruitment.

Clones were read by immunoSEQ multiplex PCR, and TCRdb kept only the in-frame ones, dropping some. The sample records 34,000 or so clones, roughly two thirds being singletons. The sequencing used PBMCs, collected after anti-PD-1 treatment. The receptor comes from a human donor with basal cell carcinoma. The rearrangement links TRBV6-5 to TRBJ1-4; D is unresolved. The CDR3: CASTFAPNEKLFF. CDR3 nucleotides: TGTGCCAGCACCTTCGCCCCAAATGAAAAACTGTTTTTT.